The clone carrying this T cell receptor (beta chain) was counted between two and nine times. Trimming shortened V by 8 bases and J by 2 bases, and 7 bases separated the two germline ends. CDR3 length: 11 amino acids. CDR1 is SNHLY, CDR2 FYNNEI, per germline. This sample is part of a study of blood T cell repertoires in COVID-19. Whole-study context: Samples taken during acute and convalescent COVID-19 were collected in the United States, Italy and Spain. Nucleic acid was either cDNA or gDNA, and it came from T cells, B-cell-depleted T cells, or PBMCs.

In the original processing: Amplifying reference gene primers gave estimates of nucleated cell counts. Only in-frame clones appear in the TCRdb table, and some are missing; sequencing was by immunoSEQ multiplex PCR. The DNA was the basis for D and trimming; V, J and clone size are from that table. The data contain more than 40,000 clones, around 90% of them singletons. The sequenced sample consisted of peripheral blood. The genes are TRBV2 and TRBJ2-7; D is ambiguous. The clonotype was recovered from a man aged 45-65 years with active COVID-19. As DNA, the CDR3 is TGTGCCAGCTATTTAGCCTACGAGCAGTACTTC. Its protein product is CASYLAYEQYF.